What follows describes a single T cell receptor (beta chain). The germline V gene encodes CDR1 MDHEN and CDR2 SYDVKM. There are 14 residues in the CDR3. Trimming removed 6 bases at V and 5 bases at J, with 16 bases between. The source of the sample is a study of technical replicates of blood from several donors. Generated by immunoSEQ multiplex PCR, the TCRdb table keeps only in-frame clones and is missing some. Here the sample spans approximately 44,000 clones, over 95% being singletons. The receptor was isolated from a human donor in good health. Sequencing was carried out using T cells isolated from PBMCs. The V and J genes are TRBV28 and TRBJ2-5; D is perhaps TRBD2 (5 bases). The CDR3 coding sequence is TGTGCCAGCAGCAATACCTTCGGGGTGGAGACCCAGTACTTC. This codes for CASSNTFGVETQYF.